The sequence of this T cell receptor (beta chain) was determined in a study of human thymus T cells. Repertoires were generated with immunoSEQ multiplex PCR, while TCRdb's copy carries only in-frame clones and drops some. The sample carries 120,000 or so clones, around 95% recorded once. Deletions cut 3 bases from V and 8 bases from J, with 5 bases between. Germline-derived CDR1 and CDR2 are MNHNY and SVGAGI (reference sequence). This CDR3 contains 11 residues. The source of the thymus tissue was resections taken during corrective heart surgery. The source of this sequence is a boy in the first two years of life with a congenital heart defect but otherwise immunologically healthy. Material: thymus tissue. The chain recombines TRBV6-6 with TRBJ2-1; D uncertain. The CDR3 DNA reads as TGTGCCAGCAGTTATTGGGATGAGCAGTTCTTC. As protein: CASSYWDEQFF.